Listed here are 26 T cell receptor beta chains from one sample, sequenced in a study of T cell repertoires in cytomegalovirus infection. TCRdb re-called the reads with MiXCR, one entry per CDR3 protein. Among about 680,000 distinct CDR3 sequences, approximately 24% were seen once, and the ten largest hold 7.5% to 9%. The sequenced sample consisted of CD8+ T cells from PBMCs. These receptors originate from a human donor in good health (CMV status not recorded). Some clones in this sample may be carry-over from other donors' samples.

The chain combines TRBV7-2 with TRBJ2-3; D is possibly TRBD1 (5 bases). V was pared by 4 bases and J by 0 bases, with 14 bases between. The CDR3 has 16 amino acids. CDR1 SGHTA and CDR2 FQGNSA come from the germline V gene. The CDR3, as DNA: TGTGCCAGCAGCTCATTAAGACAGCCTAGCACAGATACGCAGTATTTT. It encodes CASSSLRQPSTDTQYF.

The V call is TRBV28, the J call TRBJ2-7; tentatively, D is TRBD2 (5 bases). CDR3 length: 14 amino acids. Germline lookup yields CDR1 MDHEN and CDR2 SYDVKM. V lost 5 bases to trimming and J lost 1 base, with 12 bases between them. Here the CDR3 reads CASSEAVTSYEQYF. The DNA for the CDR3 is TGTGCCAGCAGTGAAGCGGTCACATCCTACGAGCAGTACTTC.

As regards this clonotype: The conserved final phenylalanine or tryptophan is absent from the CDR3, which likely points to a read error. V is TRBV9 and J is TRBJ1-2; 7 bases agree with TRBD1. Per the germline V gene, CDR1 is SGDLS and CDR2 is YYNGEE. J gave up 4 bases and V 1 base, and 10 bases lay outside the gene matches. This CDR3 contains 16 residues. The CDR3 DNA reads TGTGCCAGCAGCGTATCGGAAGCCGGGACAGCCTATGGCTACACCTAC. This gives the protein CASSVSEAGTAYGYTY.

Worth noting for this clonotype: Possible read error: a much larger clone is one base away. This rearrangement joins TRBV12-3 or TRBV12-4 to TRBJ2-7; no definite D call. V lost 5 bases and J 5 bases, leaving 10 bases between the germline ends. The CDR3 loop spans 12 amino acids. The CDR3 spells CASSTYPNEQYF. CDR3 bases: TGTGCCAGCAGTACCTACCCCAACGAGCAGTACTTC.

This clonotype was counted ten times or more. This chain joins TRBV6-5 and TRBJ2-1; tentatively, D is TRBD1 or TRBD2 (5 bases each). This CDR3 spans 14 amino acids. Per the germline V gene, CDR1 is MNHEY and CDR2 is SVGAGI. The germline V and J ends were trimmed by 6 bases and 4 bases, with 13 bases remaining between them. The CDR3 reads CASSYRGAYNEQFF. The DNA of the CDR3 is TGTGCCAGCAGCTATAGAGGGGCTTACAATGAGCAGTTCTTC.

This clonotype was detected a few times. The rearrangement links TRBV4-2 to TRBJ2-1, with D perhaps matching TRBD1 (6 bases). Germline V gene sequence: CDR1 LGHNA, CDR2 YNFKEQ. Trimming took 1 base from V and 4 from J, leaving 14 bases between them. There are 16 residues in the CDR3. DNA of the CDR3: TGTGCCAGCAGCCAAGCTACAGGGTCCGAATACAATGAGCAGTTCTTC. It yields the protein CASSQATGSEYNEQFF.

This clonotype was detected a few times. The V and J genes are TRBV29-1 and TRBJ1-2; 7 bases are shared with TRBD1. Trimming removed 2 bases from V and 4 bases from J; junction bases left unmatched: 1. Germline CDR1 and CDR2: SQVTM and ANQGSEA. This CDR3 comprises 12 residues. CDR3 loop: CSVEKGAYGYTF. The CDR3 nucleotides read TGCAGCGTTGAAAAGGGGGCCTATGGCTACACCTTC.

This clonotype was detected ten times or more. CDR3 DNA: TGTGCCAGCAGCCTCACAGGGGCTGGCTACGAGCAGTACGTC. It specifies CASSLTGAGYEQYV. The gene calls are TRBV28 and TRBJ2-7; 7 bases line up with TRBD1. Unmatched junction bases numbered 8, after V lost 6 bases and J lost 3 bases. The CDR3 sequence is 14 residues long. Germline CDR1 MDHEN, CDR2 SYDVKM.

V is TRBV6-2 or TRBV6-3 and J is TRBJ1-1, with D possibly TRBD1 on 5 matching bases. With 6 bases removed from V and 14 bases from J, the gap between germline ends came to 16 bases. Germline V gene lookup returns CDR1 MNHEY and CDR2 SVGEGT. This CDR3 region has 11 residues. The CDR3 region is CASRNSGREFF. CDR3 nucleotide sequence: TGTGCCAGCAGAAACTCGGGACGAGAATTCTTT.

The rearrangement uses TRBV27 and TRBJ1-1; no reliable D call. Germline V gene lookup returns CDR1 MNHEY and CDR2 SMNVEV (reference sequence). This CDR3 is 14 amino acids long. V was cut by 11 bases and J by 0 bases, with 16 bases left in between. The CDR3 loop reads CASSDVGMNTEAFF. CDR3 nucleotide sequence: TGTGCCTCTTCGGACGTGGGGATGAACACTGAAGCTTTCTTT.

Only a few counts were recorded for this clonotype. This chain uses TRBV12-3 or TRBV12-4 with TRBJ1-5; D remains unclear. With 8 bases removed from V and 2 bases from J, the gap between germline ends came to 10 bases. CDR3 length: 13 residues. In DNA form, the CDR3 reads TGTGCCAGCTCGTGGACCCGCAATCAGCCCCAGCATTTT. Its protein product is CASSWTRNQPQHF.

V gene TRBV29-1 combines with J gene TRBJ1-2; D is undetermined. Trimming shortened V by 7 bases and J by 6 bases, and 6 bases separated the two germline ends. The CDR3 spans 9 residues. Germline CDR1 reads SQVTM; CDR2 reads ANQGSEA. The CDR3 sequence is CSASDGYTF. For the CDR3, the DNA is TGCAGCGCTTCTGATGGCTACACCTTC.

Turning to this clonotype: This may come from a read error, since a much larger clone is one base off. This chain uses TRBV7-2 with TRBJ2-7; maybe TRBD1 (5 bases). With 7 bases removed from V and 3 bases from J, the gap between germline ends came to 16 bases. Germline CDR1 and CDR2: SGHTA and FQGNSA. This CDR3 is 14 amino acids long. The CDR3 region is CASNVGLISYEQYF. In DNA, the CDR3 is TGTGCCAGCAACGTGGGGCTCATCAGCTACGAGCAGTACTTC.

This clonotype was seen a few times. The V gene is TRBV29-1, the J gene TRBJ2-5; 9 bases align to TRBD2. Germline-derived CDR1 and CDR2 are SQVTM and ANQGSEA. This CDR3 is built from 14 residues. V lost 4 bases, J lost 4 bases, and 7 bases stayed unmatched. The CDR3 DNA reads as TGCAGCGTTGTAGGGCGGGGGGGCCGAGAGACCCAGTACTTC. Encoded protein: CSVVGRGGRETQYF. The entire variable domain, with the rest obtained from reference TRBV29-1 and TRBJ2-5, is as follows: SAVISQKPSRDICQRGTSLTIQCQVDSQVTMMFWYRQQPGQSLTLIATANQGSEATYESGFVIDKFPISRPNLTFSTLTVSNMSPEDSSIYLCSVVGRGGRETQYFGPGTRLLVL.

This clonotype appeared a few times. The gene calls are TRBV6-2 or TRBV6-3 and TRBJ1-2, with D maybe TRBD1 (6 bases). Trimming took 6 bases from V and 8 from J, leaving 16 bases between them. Germline V gives CDR1 MNHEY, CDR2 SVGEGT. This CDR3 is 13 amino acids long. The CDR3 sequence: CASSSGTSSGYTF. The CDR3 nucleotides are TGTGCCAGCAGCTCCGGGACATCCAGCGGCTACACCTTC.

A remark on this clonotype: A much larger clone is a single base away; this may be a read error. The V and J genes are TRBV12-3 or TRBV12-4 and TRBJ2-3; D call uncertain. The CDR3 extends over 12 amino acids. V shed 8 bases and J shed 2 bases, with 8 bases lying between them. The CDR3 nucleotides read TGTGCCAGCGGAGATTCCACAGATACGCAGTATTTT. This encodes CASGDSTDTQYF.

This chain joins TRBV27 and TRBJ2-1; 9 nucleotides match TRBD1. The trim removed 2 bases at V and 9 bases at J, leaving 8 bases unmatched. This CDR3 has 15 residues. Per germline, CDR1 MNHEY and CDR2 SMNVEV (reference sequence). The CDR3 DNA sequence: TGTGCCAGCAGTTTACGGACAGGGGCGGTGAGTGAGCAGTTCTTC. It yields the protein CASSLRTGAVSEQFF.

The V gene is TRBV20-1, the J gene TRBJ2-1; TRBD2 aligns across 7 bases. J lost 7 bases, V lost 0 bases, and 18 bases had no gene match. The V gene's germline CDR1 is DFQATT and CDR2 SNEGSKA (reference sequence). This CDR3 is 18 amino acids long. CDR3 sequence reads: CSARDYWASGSLGNEQFF. In nucleotides, the CDR3 is TGCAGTGCTAGAGACTACTGGGCTAGCGGTTCGCTTGGGAATGAGCAGTTCTTC.

The chain joins TRBV2 to TRBJ1-1, with 9 nucleotides matching TRBD1. Germline V CDR1 and CDR2: SNHLY, FYNNEI. V gave up 5 bases and J gave up 3 bases; unmatched junction bases: 16. The CDR3 sequence is 18 residues long. The DNA of the CDR3 is TGTGCCAGCAGTATTCCCCCAATTACAGGGGGCAAGGACACTGAAGCTTTCTTT. It encodes CASSIPPITGGKDTEAFF.

The DNA of the CDR3 is TGTGCCAGCAGTTTGGGGCCCTCGGGCGGGCGTGCCGGAAACACCATATATTTT. Protein product: CASSLGPSGGRAGNTIYF. This chain connects TRBV28 to TRBJ1-3, with TRBD1 as a possible D gene (5 bases). This CDR3 spans 18 amino acids. Germline V CDR1 and CDR2: MDHEN, SYDVKM. The V and J ends lost 3 bases and 4 bases respectively, with 22 bases between them.

The V gene is TRBV10-3, the J gene TRBJ2-7, with D tentatively TRBD1 (6 bases). Per germline, CDR1 ENHRY and CDR2 SYGVKD. V lost 2 bases, J lost 6 bases, and 14 bases lay in between. The CDR3 is made up of 14 amino acids. CDR3 amino acids: CAISETGQYPEQYV. The DNA for the CDR3 is TGTGCCATCAGTGAGACAGGACAGTATCCCGAGCAGTACGTC.

This clonotype was seen a handful of times. V is TRBV6-1 and J is TRBJ2-7; D ambiguous. V lost 1 base, J lost 2 bases, and 9 bases lay in between. The CDR3 has 14 residues. Per germline, CDR1 MNHNS and CDR2 SASEGT. The CDR3 bases are TGTGCCAGCAGTGAAGGGGTCAATCCCTACGAGCAGTACTTC. Residues: CASSEGVNPYEQYF.

This clonotype was found many times. The chain carries TRBV7-6 and TRBJ1-2; no clear D. This CDR3 has 12 residues. The germline CDR1 and CDR2 sequences are SGHVS and FNYEAQ. The germline V and J ends were trimmed by 2 bases and 7 bases, with 8 bases remaining between them. CDR3 in amino acids: CASSLWVSGYTF. In DNA, the CDR3 is TGTGCCAGCAGCTTATGGGTCAGTGGCTACACCTTC.

The V call is TRBV20-1, the J call TRBJ1-2; D is unclear. The CDR3 consists of 10 residues. In germline, CDR1 is DFQATT, CDR2 SNEGSKA (reference sequence). V dropped 5 bases and J dropped 3 bases, with 4 bases sitting between them. The CDR3 nucleotides are TGCAGTGCTTTTGACTATGGCTACACCTTC. Translation: CSAFDYGYTF.

This clonotype was detected only a few times. The chain employs TRBV6-5 and TRBJ2-5, with unresolved D. This CDR3 is built from 12 residues. The V and J ends lost 7 bases and 5 bases respectively, with 11 bases between them. CDR1 is MNHEY and CDR2 is SVGAGI in the germline V gene. The CDR3 region has the DNA TGTGCCAGCATCGACTGGTCGGAGACCCAGTACTTC. Protein sequence: CASIDWSETQYF.

This chain connects TRBV19 to TRBJ2-6, with D perhaps TRBD1 (6 bases). This CDR3 contains 14 residues. With 11 bases removed from V and 4 bases from J, the gap between germline ends came to 15 bases. Germline CDR1 reads LNHDA; CDR2 reads SQIVND (reference sequence). Here the CDR3 DNA reads TGTGCCGGAAGTACAGGGTCCGGGGCCAACGTCCTGACTTTC. Translating it yields CAGSTGSGANVLTF. Filled out from reference TRBV19 and TRBJ2-6, the complete variable domain reads DGGITQSPKYLFRKEGQNVTLSCEQNLNHDAMYWYRQDPGQGLRLIYYSQIVNDFQKGDIAEGYSVSREKKESFPLTVTSAQKNPTAFYLCAGSTGSGANVLTFGAGSRLTVL.